This entry lists 18 T cell receptor beta chains sequenced from one sample in a study of cytomegalovirus exposure and HLA in healthy donors. Amplification used 60 Vbeta primers and 13 Jbeta primers. Assay: immunoSEQ multiplex PCR; the TCRdb copy retains only in-frame clones and omits some. This table holds over 150,000 clones, approximately 88% found once. Sequencing input: PBMCs. The receptors originated from a boy aged 2 to 10 in good health and CMV-seronegative.

For the CDR3, the DNA is TGTGCCAGCAGTTACTTCCGACATACGAACACTGAAGCTTTCTTT. Protein product: CASSYFRHTNTEAFF. The J gene is TRBJ1-1, the V gene TRBV6-5, with D unclear. V lost 1 base to trimming and J lost 1 base, with 10 bases between them. There are 15 residues in the CDR3. The V gene's germline CDR1 is MNHEY and CDR2 SVGAGI.

The J gene is TRBJ1-2, the V gene TRBV27, with TRBD1 identical over 9 bases. The CDR3 is made up of 15 amino acids. J was trimmed by 4 bases and V by 2 bases; bases with no gene match: 5. Germline V gene data show CDR1 as MNHEY and CDR2 as SMNVEV (reference sequence). CDR3 nucleotide sequence: TGTGCCAGCAGTTTACACAGGGGGCAGGGCTATGGCTACACCTTC. Translation: CASSLHRGQGYGYTF.

The V and J genes are TRBV14 and TRBJ1-2; D may be TRBD1 (5 bases). In germline, CDR1 is SGHDN, CDR2 FVKESK. V lost 0 bases, J lost 13 bases, and 15 bases lay in between. The CDR3 runs 13 residues. The CDR3 nucleotides are TGTGCCAGCAGCCAAGATCAGGACACGGCTGTCACCTTC. Its protein product is CASSQDQDTAVTF.

The chain recombines TRBV6-5 with TRBJ2-7; 8 positions agree with TRBD2. CDR3 size: 15 residues. Trimming took 5 bases from V and 1 from J; bases not matched to a gene: 7. Germline-derived CDR1 and CDR2 are MNHEY and SVGAGI. The CDR3 sequence is CASSGLAGSSYEQYF. The DNA for the CDR3 is TGTGCCAGCAGTGGCCTAGCGGGTTCTTCCTACGAGCAGTACTTC.

V is TRBV6-1 and J is TRBJ1-2, with D possibly TRBD1 on 5 matching bases. The V end lost 5 bases, the J end lost 3 bases, and 13 bases lay between the germline ends. This CDR3 has 14 residues. CDR1 MNHNS and CDR2 SASEGT come from the germline V gene. In DNA form, the CDR3 reads TGTGCCAGCAGTTCAGCGGGGGGGTACTATGGCTACACCTTC. Its protein is CASSSAGGYYGYTF.

This chain links TRBV19 with TRBJ2-7, with 8 bases lining up with TRBD1. Trimming removed 6 bases from V and 2 bases from J; junction bases left unmatched: 6. Germline V gene data show CDR1 as LNHDA and CDR2 as SQIVND (reference sequence). The CDR3 runs 14 residues. For the CDR3, the DNA is TGTGCCAGTAGAGGACAGGGAGGCCCCTACGAGCAGTACTTC. This encodes CASRGQGGPYEQYF.

V and J are TRBV9 and TRBJ2-6; weak D call: TRBD2 (5 bases). Trimming stripped 3 bases from V and 2 bases from J, with 9 bases between. CDR1 is SGDLS and CDR2 is YYNGEE in the germline V gene. The CDR3 totals 15 residues. This chain's CDR3 is CASSATGTGANVLTF. CDR3 coding DNA: TGTGCCAGCAGCGCCACCGGGACTGGGGCCAACGTCCTGACTTTC.

This clone was detected only a few times. V usage is TRBV11-2 and J usage is TRBJ2-5; 10 positions agree with TRBD2. This CDR3 comprises 16 residues. V shed 4 bases and J 5 bases; nucleotides not matched to a gene: 10. Per the germline V gene, CDR1 is SGHAT and CDR2 is FQNNGV. The CDR3 nucleotides read TGTGCCAGCAGCTCGGAGTCTAGCGGGAGTTGGGAGACCCAGTACTTC. Translated: CASSSESSGSWETQYF.

The chain is built from TRBV11-2 and TRBJ2-7, with 8 bases aligning to TRBD1. V was pared by 5 bases and J by 3 bases, with 9 bases of the junction left unmatched. The CDR3 has 15 amino acids. Per the germline V gene, CDR1 is SGHAT and CDR2 is FQNNGV. The CDR3 sequence is CASSHRDRPNYEQYV. DNA for the CDR3: TGTGCCAGCAGCCACCGGGACAGGCCGAACTACGAGCAGTACGTC.

The chain joins TRBV5-1 to TRBJ1-3; 7 bases agree with TRBD1. The CDR3 runs to 15 residues. CDR1 and CDR2 (germline): SGHRS, YFSETQ. The V gene end was trimmed by 4 bases and the J gene end by 0 bases; junction bases not matched to a gene: 4. CDR3 residues: CASSPGQTSGNTIYF. In nucleotides, the CDR3 is TGCGCCAGCAGCCCGGGACAGACCTCTGGAAACACCATATATTTT.

J is TRBJ2-1 and V is TRBV28; a weak D match, TRBD2 (6 bases). Trimming took off 5 bases at V and 9 bases at J, with 20 bases between the two ends. Germline CDR1 reads MDHEN; CDR2 reads SYDVKM. This CDR3 region has 15 residues. In DNA, the CDR3 is TGTGCCAGCAGTCTTCGGGACTCGTGGTCTTCTGAGCAGTTCTTC. It specifies CASSLRDSWSSEQFF.

This clone was recorded once. The gene calls are TRBV19 and TRBJ1-5; 9 nucleotides line up with TRBD1. There are 15 residues in the CDR3. Germline CDR1 and CDR2: LNHDA and SQIVND (reference sequence). V dropped 5 bases and J dropped 5; count of bases not matched to a gene: 7. CDR3 region: CASSPGGQGYQPQHF. The CDR3 bases are TGTGCCAGTAGTCCGGGGGGACAGGGATATCAGCCCCAGCATTTT.

This chain links TRBV29-1 with TRBJ2-3; D not resolved. This CDR3 region has 10 residues. Germline assignment: CDR1 SQVTM and CDR2 ANQGSEA. V shed 1 base and J shed 7 bases, with 3 bases lying between them. CDR3 bases: TGCAGCGTTGAAGGGCATACGCAGTATTTT. It codes for CSVEGHTQYF.

The rearrangement links TRBV4-3 to TRBJ2-7; 9 bases are a match to TRBD2. Germline V gives CDR1 LGHNA, CDR2 YSLEER. This CDR3 contains 16 residues. V was pared by 0 bases and J by 2 bases, with 5 bases of the junction left unmatched. In nucleotides, the CDR3 is TGCGCCAGCAGCCAAGAATTTTTAGCGGGAGCCTACGAGCAGTACTTC. This sequence encodes CASSQEFLAGAYEQYF.

This CDR3 reads CASSLSSYNSPLHF. The CDR3 DNA sequence: TGTGCCAGTAGTTTGAGCTCCTATAATTCACCCCTCCACTTT. The chain carries TRBV19 and TRBJ1-6; no clear D gene. The V and J ends lost 5 bases and 0 bases respectively, with 5 bases between them. Germline-derived CDR1 and CDR2 are LNHDA and SQIVND (reference sequence). The CDR3 length is 14 residues.

This rearrangement joins TRBV5-1 to TRBJ2-7; 10 bases are shared with TRBD1. V lost 2 bases and J lost 6; bases outside the gene matches: 11. Per the germline V gene, CDR1 is SGHRS and CDR2 is YFSETQ. This CDR3 comprises 16 residues. As DNA, the CDR3 is TGCGCCAGCAGCTTAAATGAGCCGACAGGGGGCGTCGAGCAGTACTTC. Amino acid sequence: CASSLNEPTGGVEQYF.

This sequence joins TRBV7-2 and TRBJ1-6; D is unclear. Trimming shortened V by 3 bases and J by 15 bases, and 15 bases separated the two germline ends. Per germline, CDR1 SGHTA and CDR2 FQGNSA. The CDR3 covers 13 residues. The CDR3 protein is CASSFRQNFHLHF. CDR3 coding DNA: TGTGCCAGCAGCTTCAGGCAGAATTTTCACCTCCACTTT.

The V gene is TRBV5-1, the J gene TRBJ2-1, with 9 bases fitting TRBD2. The CDR3 is 17 amino acids. Germline assignment: CDR1 SGHRS and CDR2 YFSETQ. Trimming cost V 2 bases and J 7 bases; bases outside gene matches: 13. In nucleotides, the CDR3 is TGCGCCAGCAGCTTCTCTGGGGTGAGCGGGAGGAGGAATGAGCAGTTCTTC. It specifies CASSFSGVSGRRNEQFF.